The 7 T cell receptor beta chains listed next were all sequenced from one sample in a study of CXCR3-negative and CXCR3-positive naive CD8 T cells. General study points: CXCR3-positive naive cells had TRB CDR3s that were more hydrophobic than CXCR3-negative naive cells had.

The antigens of these receptors remain unknown. cDNA libraries for TRB were generated by 5' RACE incorporating UMI labels. TCRdb re-called the 5' RACE reads; every CDR3 protein appears as one record, without DNA. Its listing shows around 84,000 distinct CDR3 sequences. Sequenced sample: naive CXCR3+ CD8+ T cells from blood. Subset specified: CD45RO-CCR7+CD27+CD95- naive CD8+ T cells expressing CXCR3 (TNR3+). These receptors were obtained from a human donor in good health. Some clones in this sample may be carry-over from other donors' samples.

This sequence joins TRBV29-1 and TRBJ2-7. The germline V gene encodes CDR1 SQVTM and CDR2 ANQGSEA. This CDR3 comprises 11 residues. CDR3 residues: CSVEGVHEQYF.

This chain connects TRBV29-1 to TRBJ2-7; TCRdb names TRBD1, which stays unverified in the absence of DNA. CDR3 size: 14 residues. CDR1 is SQVTM and CDR2 is ANQGSEA in the germline V gene. CDR3 protein: CSVEEETGSYEQYF.

V usage is TRBV4-3 and J usage is TRBJ1-2. Germline-derived CDR1 and CDR2 are LGHNA and YSLEER. This CDR3 is 15 amino acids long. The CDR3 here is CASSHMVSSEYGYTF.

The V gene is TRBV5-5, the J gene TRBJ1-4. From germline, CDR1 is SGHKS and CDR2 YYEKEE (reference sequence). The CDR3 runs 17 residues. The CDR3 sequence: CASSLGGRDGRNEKLFF.

This chain joins TRBV29-1 and TRBJ2-5; as DNA is missing, the TRBD1 call by TCRdb cannot be tested. The V gene's germline CDR1 is SQVTM and CDR2 ANQGSEA. The CDR3 contains 15 residues. CDR3 loop: CSVEGGQGLIETQYF. The full variable domain, its missing parts supplied by reference TRBV29-1 and TRBJ2-5, is SAVISQKPSRDICQRGTSLTIQCQVDSQVTMMFWYRQQPGQSLTLIATANQGSEATYESGFVIDKFPISRPNLTFSTLTVSNMSPEDSSIYLCSVEGGQGLIETQYFGPGTRLLVL.

The rearrangement links TRBV12-3 or TRBV12-4 to TRBJ1-1; TCRdb lists TRBD1, though no DNA is available to test this call. CDR3 length: 17 amino acids. The CDR3 region is CASSPGQGEKPTREAFF.

J is TRBJ2-2 and V is TRBV7-7; TCRdb proposes TRBD1, but this gene call is untestable without DNA. From germline, CDR1 is SSHAT and CDR2 FNYEAQ (reference sequence). This CDR3 has 15 amino acids. The CDR3 region is CASSHAAWGTGELFF.